The sequence of this T cell receptor beta chain was determined in a study of beta chain features in type 1 diabetes. This clone appeared once. Sorted populations all had greater than 98% purity. With 5 bases removed from V and 2 bases from J, the gap between germline ends came to 7 bases. The CDR3 consists of 13 residues. The germline V gene has CDR1 LGHNA and CDR2 YSLEER. Investigators reverse transcribed all isolated RNA, so they sequenced expressed TCRB transcripts. An average roughly 3.5 million reads came from naive, central memory and regulatory T cell samples. Method: immunoSEQ multiplex PCR; TCRdb's copy keeps in-frame clones and lacks some. This sample has 850,000 to 900,000 clones, with about a sixth found just once.

V usage is TRBV4-3 and J usage is TRBJ1-5; D is perhaps TRBD1 (6 bases). The sequenced material came from naive CD4+ T cells from blood. The receptor was derived from a woman aged 18-29 years in good health. The CDR3 DNA follows: TGCGCCAGCAGCGCAGGGGGCAATCAGCCCCAGCATTTT. Translated, it gives CASSAGGNQPQHF.